Listed here are 15 T cell receptor beta chains from one sample, sequenced in a study of T-cell memory formation after mild COVID-19. TCRdb reprocessed the 5' RACE reads with MiXCR, giving one entry per CDR3 protein. The sample gives 450,000 to 650,000 distinct CDR3 sequences, over 15% of which show up once; more than 10% is in the top ten. The specimen was PBMCs or a T cell subset sorted from them (not recorded which). Every receptor here comes from an adult woman who had mild COVID-19 (a few samples of this study predate the infection). Cell type and time point are not known.

There are a few counts of this clonotype. Because the CDR3's place on the DNA is in doubt, the DNA is left out and the CDR3 is given as listed by TCRdb. The chain is built from TRBV7-2 and TRBJ2-7; the D call of TRBD1 is as the table states it, not checked on the DNA. Both ends counted, the CDR3 spans 15 residues. CDR1 is SGHTA, CDR2 FQGNSA, per germline. The CDR3: CASSFGPGETYEQYF.

In this sample, this clonotype turned up a few times. J is TRBJ2-5 and V is TRBV5-6; no reliable D call. The V end lost 2 bases, the J end lost 2 bases, and 10 bases lay between the germline ends. Germline V gives CDR1 SGHDT, CDR2 YYEEEE. This CDR3 is built from 14 residues. DNA of the CDR3: TGTGCCAGCAGCTTCGGGCGGCCGCAAGAGACCCAGTACTTC. It is translated as CASSFGRPQETQYF.

This chain joins TRBV4-2 and TRBJ2-1, with 12 bases identical to TRBD2. The CDR3 totals 18 residues. Losses at the gene ends were 4 bases for V and 4 bases for J; bases not matched to a gene: 11. Germline CDR1 is LGHNA and CDR2 is YNFKEQ. CDR3 region: CASSLEPLGLAGYNEQFF. For the CDR3, the DNA is TGTGCCAGCAGCCTGGAACCCCTCGGACTAGCGGGGTACAATGAGCAGTTCTTC.

This chain uses TRBV7-6 with TRBJ2-7; possible D gene TRBD2, 5 bases. The length of the CDR3 is 13 residues. V dropped 1 base and J dropped 7 bases, with 11 bases sitting between them. Germline CDR1 is SGHVS and CDR2 is FNYEAQ. CDR3 in DNA: TGTGCCAGCAGCTTAGGCGGGCCCGGAGAGCAGTACTTC. Protein product: CASSLGGPGEQYF.

CDR3 coding DNA: TGTGCCAGCAGCCAAAGCGGGGGGTGGGATACGCAGTATTTT. Residues: CASSQSGGWDTQYF. The chain links TRBV4-2 to TRBJ2-3; 9 bases line up with TRBD2. Germline lookup yields CDR1 LGHNA and CDR2 YNFKEQ. The length of the CDR3 is 14 residues. J gave up 6 bases and V 2 bases, and 3 bases lay outside the gene matches.

This clonotype showed up just a few times. The rearrangement links TRBV5-1 to TRBJ2-2; 10 bases fit TRBD1. This CDR3 has 16 amino acids. From germline, CDR1 is SGHRS and CDR2 YFSETQ. The V segment lost 0 bases and the J segment 3 bases; nucleotides outside the gene matches: 2. This CDR3 reads CASSLAGTGDTGELFF. CDR3 coding DNA: TGCGCCAGCAGCTTGGCCGGGACAGGGGACACCGGGGAGCTGTTTTTT.

The chain recombines TRBV29-1 with TRBJ2-5, with 11 bases matching TRBD1. The CDR3 has 16 residues. The trim removed 3 bases at V and 5 bases at J, leaving 11 bases unmatched. CDR1 SQVTM and CDR2 ANQGSEA come from the germline V gene. CDR3 residues: CSVDFRTGGAGETQYF. The DNA for the CDR3 is TGCAGCGTTGATTTTCGGACAGGGGGCGCGGGTGAGACCCAGTACTTC.

In DNA form, the CDR3 reads TGTGCCAGCAGCCAACTAGGAGCGGGGGCCCTTGAGACCCAGTACTTC. This gives the protein CASSQLGAGALETQYF. The chain recombines TRBV14 with TRBJ2-5; 8 positions agree with TRBD2. CDR3 size: 16 residues. Looked up from germline, CDR1 is SGHDN and CDR2 is FVKESK. V lost 2 bases to trimming and J lost 5 bases; unmatched junction nucleotides: 10. Full variable domain (remainder filled in from reference TRBV14 and TRBJ2-5): EAGVTQFPSHSVIEKGQTVTLRCDPISGHDNLYWYRRVMGKEIKFLLHFVKESKQDESGMPNNRFLAERTGGTYSTLKVQPAELEDSGVYFCASSQLGAGALETQYFGPGTRLLVL.

The chain has TRBV10-2 and TRBJ2-7, with TRBD1 matching 10 bases. The trim removed 1 base at V and 4 bases at J, leaving 4 bases unmatched. Germline V gives CDR1 WSHSY, CDR2 SAAADI. The CDR3 loop spans 15 amino acids. The CDR3 protein is CASSEFGTGVYEQYF. The CDR3 region has the DNA TGCGCCAGCAGTGAGTTTGGGACAGGGGTTTACGAGCAGTACTTC.

This clonotype has a handful of counts. The chain couples TRBV24-1 to TRBJ1-2, with D hard to call. Germline assignment: CDR1 KGHDR and CDR2 SFDVKD. This CDR3 region has 12 residues. Between the trimmed V and J ends, which lost 4 bases and 4 bases, there was a span of 6 bases. The CDR3 region has the DNA TGTGCCACCAGTGAGCATCGCTATGGCTACACCTTC. Protein product: CATSEHRYGYTF.

This sequence joins TRBV20-1 and TRBJ2-3; tentatively, D is TRBD1 or TRBD2 (6 bases each). Germline V CDR1 and CDR2: DFQATT, SNEGSKA (reference sequence). V shed 2 bases and J shed 0 bases, with 15 bases lying between them. The CDR3 spans 16 residues. The CDR3 DNA is TGCAGTGCTAGATCCAGATCGGGGGCGAGCACAGATACGCAGTATTTT. Protein product: CSARSRSGASTDTQYF.

This chain joins TRBV6-5 and TRBJ2-1, with D unclear. In germline, CDR1 is MNHEY, CDR2 SVGAGI. The CDR3 sequence is 15 residues long. The ends were cut back, 0 bases at V and 8 bases at J, with 14 bases in the middle. CDR3 protein: CASSYSINRRDEQFF. CDR3 nucleotides: TGTGCCAGCAGTTACTCGATTAACAGAAGGGATGAGCAGTTCTTC.

The J gene is TRBJ1-1, the V gene TRBV9, with D uncertain. The CDR3 is 13 residues long. The V gene's germline CDR1 is SGDLS and CDR2 YYNGEE. The V end was cut by 2 bases, the J end by 8 bases, with 13 bases between. For the CDR3, the DNA is TGTGCCAGCAGCGTTACTGTCCAAGAGGAAGCTTTCTTT. This gives the protein CASSVTVQEEAFF.

In its sample, this clonotype was seen many times. The chain uses TRBV29-1 and TRBJ2-3; maybe TRBD2 (6 bases). This CDR3 comprises 13 residues. Germline V gene lookup returns CDR1 SQVTM and CDR2 ANQGSEA. The CDR3 here is CTGTGVSTDTQYF. The CDR3 region has the DNA TGCACCGGGACTGGGGTGTCGACAGATACGCAGTATTTT.

V usage is TRBV7-6 and J usage is TRBJ1-2; 9 nucleotides line up with TRBD1. The CDR3 runs to 15 residues. Germline values: CDR1 SGHVS, CDR2 FNYEAQ. Trimming took 1 base from V and 7 from J; bases not matched to a gene: 7. The CDR3 here is CASSLEDRGTGGYTF. The CDR3, as DNA: TGTGCCAGCAGCTTAGAGGACAGGGGAACCGGTGGCTACACCTTC.